The sequence of this TCR beta chain was determined in a study of T cell responses to AZD1222 COVID-19 vaccine. Trimming removed 3 bases at V and 5 bases at J, with 13 bases between. This CDR3 region has 14 residues. Germline V gene sequence: CDR1 KGHSH, CDR2 LQKENI. To note about this clone: Its matching antigen is unknown.

Overall study results and limits: Repertoire sampling occurred only after the peak T cell response.

Recipients boosted at about 4 weeks or about 12 weeks are pooled. This table comes from immunoSEQ multiplex PCR, and its TCRdb copy is limited to in-frame clones, with some not included. The repertoire holds just under 150,000 clones, with around 83% as singletons. The material was peripheral blood, obtained 28 days after the second AZD1222 dose. The source of this sequence is an adult who received the AZD1222 COVID-19 vaccine. The chain carries TRBV18 and TRBJ1-1, with a weak D call TRBD1 (6 bases). The CDR3, as DNA: TGTGCCAGCTCACCCTCGCCAGGGGCAACTGAAGCTTTCTTT. Protein sequence: CASSPSPGATEAFF.